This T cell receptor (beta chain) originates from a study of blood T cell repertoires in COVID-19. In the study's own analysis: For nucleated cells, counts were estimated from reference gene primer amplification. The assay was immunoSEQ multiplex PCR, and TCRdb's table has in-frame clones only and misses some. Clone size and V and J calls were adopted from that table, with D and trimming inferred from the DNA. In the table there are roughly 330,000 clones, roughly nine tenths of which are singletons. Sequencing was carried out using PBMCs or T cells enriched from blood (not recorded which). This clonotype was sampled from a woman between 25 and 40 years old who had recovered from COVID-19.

This CDR3 reads CASSGPEDSPWGSYNSPLHF. In DNA, the CDR3 is TGTGCCAGCAGCGGGCCCGAGGACAGCCCTTGGGGCTCCTATAATTCACCCCTCCACTTT. J is TRBJ1-6 and V is TRBV7-8, with D perhaps TRBD1 (6 bases). The CDR3 contains 20 residues. Germline V gene lookup returns CDR1 SGHVS and CDR2 FQNEAQ. Trimming took off 5 bases at V and 0 bases at J, with 23 bases between the two ends.